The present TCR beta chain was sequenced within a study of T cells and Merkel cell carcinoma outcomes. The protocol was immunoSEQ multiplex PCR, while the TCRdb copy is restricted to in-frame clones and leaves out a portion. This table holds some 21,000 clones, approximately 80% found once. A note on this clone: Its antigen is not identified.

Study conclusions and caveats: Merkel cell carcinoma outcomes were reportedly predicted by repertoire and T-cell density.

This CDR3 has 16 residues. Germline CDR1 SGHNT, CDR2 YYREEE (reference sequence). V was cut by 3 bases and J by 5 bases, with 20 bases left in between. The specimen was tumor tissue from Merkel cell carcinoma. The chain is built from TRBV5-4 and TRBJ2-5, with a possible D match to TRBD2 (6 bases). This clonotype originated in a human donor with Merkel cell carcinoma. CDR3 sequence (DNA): TGTGCCAGCAGCTCCGTCCTTGGGGGGTTAAGTGAGACCCAGTACTTC. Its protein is CASSSVLGGLSETQYF.